The 15 T cell receptor beta chains reported below all come from one sample, sequenced in a study of blood T cell repertoires in COVID-19. The table came from immunoSEQ multiplex PCR; TCRdb's copy has only in-frame clones and leaves some out. The top ten hold approximately 6.9% of the sample, which has about 50,000 clones, approximately 85% seen once. The sequenced sample consisted of peripheral blood. The receptors were gathered from a man aged 55 to 70 with acute or convalescent COVID-19.

The chain uses TRBV6-5 and TRBJ1-6; TRBD1 matches 7 bases. Germline V gene lookup returns CDR1 MNHEY and CDR2 SVGAGI. The CDR3 runs to 15 residues. After removal of 6 bases from V and 10 bases from J, the junction contained 12 bases not matched to a gene. CDR3 region: CASRKGGQTTSPLHF. Here the CDR3 DNA reads TGTGCCAGCAGAAAGGGGGGACAGACAACATCACCCCTCCACTTT.

The rearrangement links TRBV5-1 to TRBJ1-1; 7 positions agree with TRBD1. The CDR3 runs to 15 residues. V was pared by 0 bases and J by 6 bases, with 8 bases of the junction left unmatched. The germline gives CDR1 SGHRS, CDR2 YFSETQ. The CDR3 bases are TGCGCCAGCAGCTTGGGACAGGGTGGAGTCTCTGAAGCTTTCTTT. This translates into CASSLGQGGVSEAFF.

The chain joins TRBV10-3 to TRBJ2-1; 10 bases match TRBD2. With V trimmed by 5 bases and J by 5 bases, 18 bases remained unmatched. The CDR3 covers 19 residues. Germline CDR1 is ENHRY and CDR2 is SYGVKD. This CDR3 reads CAISFSGTSASAMNNEQFF. CDR3 nucleotide sequence: TGTGCCATCAGTTTTTCCGGGACTAGCGCCTCCGCTATGAACAATGAGCAGTTCTTC.

The chain combines TRBV30 with TRBJ2-1; 13 bases line up with TRBD2. Germline assignment: CDR1 GTSNPN and CDR2 SVGIG (reference sequence). The CDR3 totals 16 residues. J gave up 8 bases and V 1 base, and 8 bases lay outside the gene matches. CDR3 loop: CAWSDGLAGVADEQFF. CDR3 DNA sequence: TGTGCCTGGAGTGATGGACTAGCGGGAGTGGCCGATGAGCAGTTCTTC.

The V call is TRBV28, the J call TRBJ1-1; D is ambiguous. Germline-derived CDR1 and CDR2 are MDHEN and SYDVKM. Trimming pared 2 bases from V and 11 bases from J, leaving 12 bases between. This CDR3 region has 12 residues. The CDR3 is CASSLGREEAFF. Written as DNA, the CDR3 is TGTGCCAGCAGTTTAGGGCGGGAGGAGGCTTTCTTT.

The V gene is TRBV6-5, the J gene TRBJ1-1, with 8 positions matching TRBD1. Germline V CDR1 and CDR2: MNHEY, SVGAGI. Trimming at V came to 6 bases and at J to 5 bases, leaving 8 bases not matched to a gene. CDR3 size: 14 residues. The CDR3 DNA is TGTGCCAGCAGCCTGGACAGGGCCGGAACTGAAGCTTTCTTT. Translation: CASSLDRAGTEAFF.

The chain has TRBV9 and TRBJ2-1; TRBD2 agrees at 8 bases. Per the germline V gene, CDR1 is SGDLS and CDR2 is YYNGEE. Trimming took 0 bases from V and 10 from J; bases not matched to a gene: 12. The CDR3 loop spans 16 amino acids. CDR3 sequence (DNA): TGTGCCAGCAGCGTAGCCCCGAGGACTAGCCCGCGAGAGCAGTTCTTC. Protein product: CASSVAPRTSPREQFF. Drawing the rest from reference TRBV9 and TRBJ2-1, the complete variable domain is DSGVTQTPKHLITATGQRVTLRCSPRSGDLSVYWYQQSLDQGLQFLIQYYNGEERAKGNILERFSAQQFPDLHSELNLSSLELGDSALYFCASSVAPRTSPREQFFGPGTRLTVL.

The V and J genes are TRBV6-5 and TRBJ1-1; the D gene is possibly TRBD1 (6 bases). Deletions cut 4 bases from V and 1 base from J, with 13 bases between. Germline V lookup: CDR1 MNHEY, CDR2 SVGAGI. The CDR3 is 15 amino acids. CDR3 nucleotides: TGTGCCAGCAGTTCTAACCAGGGGAGGAACACTGAAGCTTTCTTT. It codes for CASSSNQGRNTEAFF.

Remarks on this clone: This specimen includes other DNA sequences encoding the same CDR3. The chain uses TRBV18 and TRBJ2-3; possibly TRBD2 for D (6 bases). Looked up from germline, CDR1 is KGHSH and CDR2 is LQKENI. This CDR3 contains 14 residues. Trimming pared 2 bases from V and 2 bases from J, leaving 8 bases between. CDR3: CASSPTGATDTQYF. The CDR3 bases are TGTGCCAGCTCACCAACGGGAGCCACAGATACGCAGTATTTT.

This clone was detected only once. The rearrangement uses TRBV5-1 and TRBJ2-2, with 11 bases lining up with TRBD2. This CDR3 is built from 15 residues. Germline V lookup: CDR1 SGHRS, CDR2 YFSETQ. Trimming removed 7 bases from V and 7 bases from J; junction bases left unmatched: 9. CDR3 residues: CASCRLAGSGGELFF. Written as DNA, the CDR3 is TGCGCCAGCTGCCGACTAGCGGGATCAGGCGGGGAGCTGTTTTTT.

The gene calls are TRBV30 and TRBJ2-5, with D possibly being TRBD1 (6 bases). The CDR3 is made up of 11 amino acids. The V gene lost 0 bases and the J gene lost 8 bases, with 7 bases spanning the gap. Germline V lookup: CDR1 GTSNPN, CDR2 SVGIG (reference sequence). This CDR3 reads CAWSVQGTQYF. CDR3 DNA sequence: TGTGCCTGGAGTGTACAGGGCACCCAGTACTTC.

V is TRBV18 and J is TRBJ2-7; TRBD1 matches at 7 bases. J was trimmed by 6 bases and V by 2 bases; bases with no gene match: 13. From germline, CDR1 is KGHSH and CDR2 LQKENI. CDR3 length equals 16 residues. In DNA form, the CDR3 reads TGTGCCAGCTCACCATTCTCTCCGGGACAGACCTCCGAGCAGTACTTC. Translating it yields CASSPFSPGQTSEQYF.

This chain uses TRBV9 with TRBJ2-7; TRBD1 agrees at 9 bases. The CDR3 covers 15 residues. Germline trimming cut 4 bases from V and 5 bases from J; bases unmatched to any gene: 10. CDR1 and CDR2 from the germline V gene are SGDLS and YYNGEE. CDR3 region: CASSPAGTGYNEQYF. The CDR3 nucleotides read TGTGCCAGCAGCCCCGCCGGGACAGGGTACAACGAGCAGTACTTC.

This sequence joins TRBV27 and TRBJ2-1, with TRBD2 matching over 9 bases. V shed 2 bases, J shed 8 bases, and the junction held 10 bases outside the gene matches. Per germline, CDR1 MNHEY and CDR2 SMNVEV (reference sequence). The CDR3 is made up of 16 amino acids. DNA of the CDR3: TGTGCCAGCAGTTTACTAGCGGGAACCTCAACCCATGAGCAGTTCTTC. Residues: CASSLLAGTSTHEQFF.

The gene calls are TRBV7-9 and TRBJ1-4; D possibly corresponds to TRBD1 (5 bases). Trimming stripped 1 base from V and 6 bases from J, with 12 bases between. The germline V gene encodes CDR1 SEHNR and CDR2 FQNEAQ (reference sequence). CDR3 length equals 15 residues. CDR3 region: CASSLEAGTYEKLFF. In DNA, the CDR3 is TGTGCCAGCAGCTTAGAGGCGGGGACCTATGAAAAACTGTTTTTT.